This TCR beta chain was captured in a study of shared clonotypes between healthy human individuals. Germline CDR1 MNHEY, CDR2 SMNVEV (reference sequence). The CDR3 totals 13 residues. V lost 8 bases to trimming and J lost 6 bases, with 13 bases between them. This clone was seen a single time. Naive CD8 cells lacked CD45RO and underwent positive selection for CCR7, leaving out terminally differentiated effector memory CD45RA+ cells. The DNA input per sorted-subset replicate PCR was 150 to 200 ng, corresponding to roughly 31,000 T cell genomes. This table comes from immunoSEQ multiplex PCR, and its TCRdb copy is limited to in-frame clones, with some not included. Found here are some 2.1 million clones, around 95% of them singletons; the top ten hold approximately 1.7%.

The sample consisted of naive CD8+ T cells from PBMCs. V is TRBV27 and J is TRBJ2-2, with TRBD1 as a possible D gene (5 bases). This receptor was taken from a man younger than 30 in good health. Some clones in this sample may be carry-over from other donors' samples. The CDR3 coding sequence is TGTGCCAGCGGGGCTAAATCCCCCGGGGAGCTGTTTTTT. Protein: CASGAKSPGELFF.